The 26 T cell receptor beta chains below come from one sample, sequenced in a study of CD8 T cell repertoires and HIV-1 epitope variants. The protocol was immunoSEQ multiplex PCR, while the TCRdb copy is restricted to in-frame clones and leaves out a portion. The sample gives over 90,000 clones, approximately 70% of which show up once; approximately 24% is in the top ten. Sequenced sample: uncultured baseline CD8+ T cells from peripheral blood mononuclear cells (PBMCs). These receptors originate from a male donor with HIV.

A note on this clone: The junction departs from germline at one end; a sequencing error may be responsible. DNA for the CDR3: TGTGCCAGCAGTTCTCCGGTGGCGACGAGCTATGGCTACATCTTC. This gives the protein CASSSPVATSYGYIF. This chain uses TRBV28 with TRBJ1-2; D unclear. The length of the CDR3 is 15 residues. Germline CDR1 MDHEN, CDR2 SYDVKM.

The CDR3 DNA is TGCAGCGCTACCCCAGACCGGGACAGGGTCACAGATACGCAGTATTTT. Translated: CSATPDRDRVTDTQYF. The rearrangement uses TRBV29-1 and TRBJ2-3; 9 nucleotides agree with TRBD1. CDR1 is SQVTM, CDR2 ANQGSEA, per germline. The V gene end was trimmed by 7 bases and the J gene end by 2 bases; junction bases not matched to a gene: 13. The length of the CDR3 is 16 residues.

V is TRBV5-1 and J is TRBJ1-1; D call uncertain. Germline CDR1 and CDR2: SGHRS and YFSETQ. V gave up 1 base and J gave up 1 base, with 11 bases separating them. The CDR3 covers 15 residues. The CDR3 DNA reads TGCGCCAGCAGCTTGTATCCAGATACGAACACTGAAGCTTTCTTT. Protein product: CASSLYPDTNTEAFF.

This clone has a single count. The J gene is TRBJ2-5, the V gene TRBV19; no clear D gene. The CDR3 is made up of 12 amino acids. V lost 3 bases and J 5 bases, leaving 7 bases between the germline ends. Germline CDR1 is LNHDA and CDR2 is SQIVND (reference sequence). CDR3 in DNA: TGTGCCAGTAGTATGAAAAGGGAGACCCAGTACTTC. This codes for CASSMKRETQYF.

J is TRBJ2-3 and V is TRBV6-5; D possibly uses TRBD1 or TRBD2 (5 bases each). V was trimmed by 3 bases and J by 1 base, leaving 8 bases between them. The germline V gene has CDR1 MNHEY and CDR2 SVGAGI. The length of the CDR3 is 14 residues. Here the CDR3 reads CASSYGTGTDTQYF. In DNA, the CDR3 is TGTGCCAGCAGTTATGGGACCGGCACAGATACGCAGTATTTT.

The chain has TRBV7-6 and TRBJ2-3; no firm D call. Looked up from germline, CDR1 is SGHVS and CDR2 is FNYEAQ. This CDR3 is 11 amino acids long. The V end lost 1 base, the J end lost 5 bases, and 1 base lay between the germline ends. CDR3 amino acids: CASSLVDTQYF. CDR3 bases: TGTGCCAGCAGCTTAGTAGATACGCAGTATTTT.

The chain carries TRBV28 and TRBJ2-3; the match to TRBD2 covers 8 bases. The length of the CDR3 is 14 residues. The V gene end was trimmed by 8 bases and the J gene end by 4 bases; junction bases not matched to a gene: 8. Germline CDR1 reads MDHEN; CDR2 reads SYDVKM. The CDR3 region has the DNA TGTGCCAGCGGCATTAGCGGGGACGCAGATACGCAGTATTTT. Residues: CASGISGDADTQYF.

This clone was seen once. The chain employs TRBV7-6 and TRBJ2-5; 9 nucleotides match TRBD1. The CDR3 totals 16 residues. CDR1 is SGHVS, CDR2 FNYEAQ, per germline. The trim removed 3 bases at V and 5 bases at J, leaving 10 bases unmatched. The CDR3 DNA sequence: TGTGCCAGCAGCTTGCCCGGGACAGGGCATTTTGAGACCCAGTACTTC. The encoded protein is CASSLPGTGHFETQYF.

Here the CDR3 reads CASSVGGGLSYEQYF. Here the CDR3 DNA reads TGTGCCAGCAGTGTGGGCGGGGGCCTCTCCTACGAGCAGTACTTC. This chain uses TRBV2 with TRBJ2-7; D may be TRBD2 (7 bases). CDR3 length equals 15 residues. Trimming removed 4 bases from V and 0 bases from J, with 13 bases in between. Germline CDR1 SNHLY, CDR2 FYNNEI.

This chain joins TRBV5-6 and TRBJ2-1; D remains unclear. The V and J ends lost 5 bases and 4 bases respectively, with 7 bases between them. The germline CDR1 and CDR2 sequences are SGHDT and YYEEEE. This CDR3 has 12 amino acids. The CDR3 bases are TGTGCCAGCAGTGGCGGTTACAATGAGCAGTTCTTC. Amino acids: CASSGGYNEQFF. The variable domain in full, completed from reference TRBV5-6 and TRBJ2-1, reads DAGVTQSPTHLIKTRGQQVTLRCSPKSGHDTVSWYQQALGQGPQFIFQYYEEEERQRGNFPDRFSGHQFPNYSSELNVNALLLGDSALYLCASSGGYNEQFFGPGTRLTVL.

The rearrangement uses TRBV18 and TRBJ2-3; D gene ambiguous. There are 14 residues in the CDR3. V gave up 3 bases and J gave up 0 bases, with 7 bases separating them. Germline CDR1 is KGHSH and CDR2 is LQKENI. The CDR3: CASSPNLSTDTQYF. The DNA of the CDR3 is TGTGCCAGCTCACCGAATCTTAGCACAGATACGCAGTATTTT.

This clone was counted a few times. The J gene is TRBJ2-7, the V gene TRBV2; maybe TRBD1 (5 bases). The CDR3 runs 12 residues. Germline lookup yields CDR1 SNHLY and CDR2 FYNNEI. Trimming shortened V by 11 bases and J by 3 bases, and 14 bases separated the two germline ends. The CDR3 DNA sequence: TGTGCCGGATCGAGACAGATCTACGAGCAGTACTTC. This sequence encodes CAGSRQIYEQYF.

V usage is TRBV15 and J usage is TRBJ2-1, with a possible D match to TRBD2 (6 bases). The germline V and J ends were trimmed by 0 bases and 5 bases, with 11 bases remaining between them. Per the germline V gene, CDR1 is LNHNV and CDR2 is YYDKDF (reference sequence). This CDR3 has 15 residues. The CDR3 nucleotides are TGTGCCACCAGCAGAGATGTGGGCGGGGACAATGAGCAGTTCTTC. Translation: CATSRDVGGDNEQFF.

CDR3 coding DNA: TGTGCCAGCAGCCTTAACAGGTACGAAGCTTTCTTT. Its protein product is CASSLNRYEAFF. The chain links TRBV14 to TRBJ1-1; tentative D call: TRBD1 (5 bases). V lost 4 bases to trimming and J lost 8 bases, with 11 bases between them. Per the germline V gene, CDR1 is SGHDN and CDR2 is FVKESK. The CDR3 spans 12 residues.

J is TRBJ1-1 and V is TRBV6-5, with 8 bases identical to TRBD1. Germline CDR1 MNHEY, CDR2 SVGAGI. This CDR3 comprises 14 residues. Germline trimming cut 8 bases from V and 4 bases from J; bases unmatched to any gene: 9. CDR3 residues: CASLDRGRGTEAFF. The CDR3, as DNA: TGTGCCAGCCTCGACAGGGGAAGGGGCACTGAAGCTTTCTTT.

V is TRBV7-2 and J is TRBJ2-7, with 9 nucleotides matching TRBD1. V shed 8 bases, J shed 1 base, and the junction held 9 bases outside the gene matches. This CDR3 comprises 15 residues. Per germline, CDR1 SGHTA and CDR2 FQGNSA. DNA of the CDR3: TGTGCCAGCGGATCATACGGGACAGGGTCCTACGAGCAGTACTTC. Translated: CASGSYGTGSYEQYF.

The chain couples TRBV9 to TRBJ2-2; D is unresolved. V gave up 0 bases and J gave up 4 bases, with 10 bases separating them. Germline CDR1 is SGDLS and CDR2 is YYNGEE. This CDR3 comprises 15 residues. The CDR3 DNA sequence: TGTGCCAGCAGCGTAGAGGGCAGGATCACCGGGGAGCTGTTTTTT. Translation gives CASSVEGRITGELFF.

The chain carries TRBV5-5 and TRBJ2-7; D is uncertain. CDR3 length: 15 residues. The germline gives CDR1 SGHKS, CDR2 YYEKEE (reference sequence). V lost 1 base and J 0 bases, leaving 11 bases between the germline ends. In DNA form, the CDR3 reads TGTGCCAGCAGCTTGAGCCAGGCCCGCTCCTACGAGCAGTACTTC. Amino acid sequence: CASSLSQARSYEQYF.

This clone came up once. This chain uses TRBV19 with TRBJ2-1; the match to TRBD1 covers 8 bases. The CDR3 length is 14 residues. Germline CDR1 LNHDA, CDR2 SQIVND (reference sequence). The V and J ends lost 7 bases and 7 bases, in that order; junction bases with no gene match: 9. DNA of the CDR3: TGTGCCAGTATTAGTGGACAGGGCCCAAATGAGCAGTTCTTC. Amino acids: CASISGQGPNEQFF.

The V gene is TRBV19, the J gene TRBJ2-1; D not certain. The CDR3 spans 12 residues. In germline, CDR1 is LNHDA, CDR2 SQIVND (reference sequence). V lost 7 bases, J lost 7 bases, and 11 bases lay in between. The CDR3 sequence: CASISPVNEQFF. In DNA form, the CDR3 reads TGTGCCAGTATTAGTCCGGTAAATGAGCAGTTCTTC.

There are a few counts of this clone. The chain combines TRBV6-5 with TRBJ2-1, with 16 bases lining up with TRBD2. Germline V gene sequence: CDR1 MNHEY, CDR2 SVGAGI. The CDR3 loop spans 14 amino acids. The V and J ends lost 6 bases and 8 bases, in that order; junction bases with no gene match: 1. CDR3 residues: CASRGLAGGHEQFF. The CDR3 DNA reads as TGTGCCAGCAGGGGACTAGCGGGAGGGCATGAGCAGTTCTTC.

The table lists this clone with a few counts. The chain recombines TRBV19 with TRBJ1-4, with D unclear. Trimming removed 3 bases at V and 8 bases at J, with 10 bases between. The CDR3 consists of 13 residues. CDR1 and CDR2 (germline): LNHDA, SQIVND (reference sequence). The CDR3 reads CASSIVGEEKLFF. The DNA for the CDR3 is TGTGCCAGTAGTATTGTCGGAGAAGAAAAACTGTTTTTT. Full variable domain (remainder filled in from reference TRBV19 and TRBJ1-4): DGGITQSPKYLFRKEGQNVTLSCEQNLNHDAMYWYRQDPGQGLRLIYYSQIVNDFQKGDIAEGYSVSREKKESFPLTVTSAQKNPTAFYLCASSIVGEEKLFFGSGTQLSVL.

This clone was seen a handful of times. The chain links TRBV5-1 to TRBJ2-7; possibly TRBD1 or TRBD2 for D (7 bases each). This CDR3 has 15 residues. Germline CDR1 and CDR2: SGHRS and YFSETQ. The V end was cut by 0 bases, the J end by 4 bases, with 14 bases between. DNA for the CDR3: TGCGCCAGCAGCTTGGGACAGGGAGGGGGATACGAGCAGTACTTC. Protein: CASSLGQGGGYEQYF.

The chain carries TRBV4-2 and TRBJ1-3, with D unclear. Trimming shortened V by 2 bases and J by 0 bases, and 8 bases separated the two germline ends. The CDR3 extends over 15 amino acids. Germline V gene sequence: CDR1 LGHNA, CDR2 YNFKEQ. The CDR3 DNA follows: TGTGCCAGCAGCCAAAACACTCCCTCTGGAAACACCATATATTTT. Its protein is CASSQNTPSGNTIYF.

The chain employs TRBV4-2 and TRBJ1-1, with D perhaps matching TRBD1 (5 bases). Germline CDR1 LGHNA, CDR2 YNFKEQ. This CDR3 is 15 amino acids long. Deletions cut 0 bases from V and 7 bases from J, with 15 bases between. This chain's CDR3 is CASSQDRRGDNEAFF. The CDR3 DNA reads TGTGCCAGCAGCCAAGATAGAAGGGGCGATAATGAAGCTTTCTTT.

The rearrangement joins TRBV19 to TRBJ1-5; TRBD1 aligns across 7 bases. This CDR3 is 16 amino acids long. Germline V gives CDR1 LNHDA, CDR2 SQIVND (reference sequence). V was clipped by 2 bases and J by 4 bases; unmatched bases: 8. The CDR3 DNA reads as TGTGCCAGTAGTATATGGCCCGGGACAGAAAATCAGCCCCAGCATTTT. Its translation: CASSIWPGTENQPQHF.